These 23 T cell receptor beta chains were all obtained from the same sample, sequenced in a study of CXCR3-negative and CXCR3-positive naive CD8 T cells. General study points: In CXCR3-positive naive cells, the TRB CDR3s were more hydrophobic than in CXCR3-negative naive cells.

These receptors have no identified antigens. UMI-labeled 5' RACE yielded the TRB cDNA libraries. No DNA is given; TCRdb re-called the 5' RACE reads and lists each CDR3 protein once. Its clone listing holds 150,000 to 170,000 distinct CDR3 sequences. The sequenced material came from naive CXCR3+ CD8+ T cells from blood. Subset reported: CD45RO-CCR7+CD27+CD95- naive CD8+ T cells expressing CXCR3 (TNR3+). Receptors were obtained from a human donor in good health. Some clones in this sample may be carry-over from other donors' samples.

The rearrangement links TRBV29-1 to TRBJ1-1; there is no DNA to check the TCRdb D call of TRBD1. There are 14 residues in the CDR3. Germline-derived CDR1 and CDR2 are SQVTM and ANQGSEA. The CDR3 protein is CSVDHRGDYTEAFF.

This chain links TRBV15 with TRBJ1-5; TCRdb's assignment of TRBD1 cannot be checked, as there is no DNA. CDR1 and CDR2 (germline): LNHNV, YYDKDF (reference sequence). This CDR3 spans 15 amino acids. CDR3 in amino acids: CATSRDRGRGQPQHF.

This chain links TRBV10-1 with TRBJ2-7; TCRdb lists TRBD2, though no DNA is available to test this call. Germline CDR1 reads WNHNN; CDR2 reads SYGVQD (reference sequence). This CDR3 has 17 amino acids. The CDR3 spells CASSDRGLAGTAGEQYF.

The genes are TRBV7-9 and TRBJ2-7; TCRdb picks TRBD2, but there is no DNA to check that call. The CDR3 is made up of 13 amino acids. Germline V gene lookup returns CDR1 SEHNR and CDR2 FQNEAQ (reference sequence). The chain's CDR3 is CASSPGLTYEQYF.

The J gene is TRBJ2-3, the V gene TRBV2; as DNA is missing, the TRBD2 call by TCRdb cannot be tested. This CDR3 contains 17 residues. From germline, CDR1 is SNHLY and CDR2 FYNNEI. The CDR3: CASFRTDWGGSTDTQYF.

This chain joins TRBV28 and TRBJ1-5; the D call of TRBD1 rests on TCRdb alone, since no DNA is present to check it. CDR1 is MDHEN and CDR2 is SYDVKM in the germline V gene. The CDR3 has 18 residues. The CDR3 region is CASSLWGRRDTLDQPQHF. Filled out from reference TRBV28 and TRBJ1-5, the complete variable domain reads DVKVTQSSRYLVKRTGEKVFLECVQDMDHENMFWYRQDPGLGLRLIYFSYDVKMKEKGDIPEGYSVSREKKERFSLILESASTNQTSMYLCASSLWGRRDTLDQPQHFGDGTRLSIL.

The gene calls are TRBV5-6 and TRBJ1-2; TCRdb returns TRBD1, unconfirmable since there is no DNA. CDR3 size: 14 residues. Germline V gene data show CDR1 as SGHDT and CDR2 as YYEEEE. The CDR3 sequence is CASSLGPGDSGYTF.

The chain employs TRBV12-3 or TRBV12-4 and TRBJ2-2. The CDR3 length is 15 residues. CDR3 sequence reads: CASSPRDTNTGELFF.

The chain combines TRBV6-6 with TRBJ2-3; as DNA is missing, the TRBD2 call by TCRdb cannot be tested. Germline V gene lookup returns CDR1 MNHNY and CDR2 SVGAGI (reference sequence). CDR3 size: 18 residues. CDR3 sequence reads: CASSYSPERETGTDTQYF.

The CDR3 region is CASSLRAYYEQYF. J is TRBJ2-7 and V is TRBV12-3 or TRBV12-4; checking the TCRdb D call of TRBD1 is not possible without DNA. This CDR3 spans 13 amino acids.

V is TRBV7-6 and J is TRBJ2-7; TCRdb returns TRBD1, unconfirmable since there is no DNA. The CDR3 covers 13 residues. Looked up from germline, CDR1 is SGHVS and CDR2 is FNYEAQ. The CDR3 sequence is CASTPGGAYEQYF.

This chain connects TRBV4-1 to TRBJ2-3; TCRdb's D call of TRBD2 is untestable without DNA. CDR3 length: 18 residues. CDR1 MGHRA and CDR2 YSYEKL come from the germline V gene. This chain's CDR3 is CASSQLTTIMGGTDTQYF.

The rearrangement uses TRBV7-9 and TRBJ2-7. Germline V gene lookup returns CDR1 SEHNR and CDR2 FQNEAQ (reference sequence). The CDR3 runs to 14 residues. CDR3 residues: CASSSLESSYEQYF.

This chain links TRBV7-8 with TRBJ2-7; without DNA, the TCRdb call of TRBD2 cannot be checked. CDR1 and CDR2 from the germline V gene are SGHVS and FQNEAQ. CDR3 length equals 15 residues. CDR3 in amino acids: CASSLAESPNYEQYF.

The chain is built from TRBV5-6 and TRBJ2-2. This CDR3 contains 12 residues. Germline loops: CDR1 SGHDT, CDR2 YYEEEE. The CDR3 region is CASSLGTLELFF.

The rearrangement joins TRBV15 to TRBJ2-5. This CDR3 comprises 14 residues. Per the germline V gene, CDR1 is LNHNV and CDR2 is YYDKDF (reference sequence). CDR3 sequence: CATSRDRRGETQYF.

The rearrangement uses TRBV10-1 and TRBJ1-1; TCRdb returns TRBD1, unconfirmable since there is no DNA. The CDR3 is 14 residues long. CDR1 is WNHNN and CDR2 is SYGVQD in the germline V gene (reference sequence). The CDR3 loop is CASSEFPGFAEAFF.

The V and J genes are TRBV29-1 and TRBJ2-3. This CDR3 has 11 amino acids. Per germline, CDR1 SQVTM and CDR2 ANQGSEA. CDR3 region: CSVPVTDTQYF.

This chain uses TRBV29-1 with TRBJ1-2; TCRdb's assignment of TRBD1 cannot be checked, as there is no DNA. In germline, CDR1 is SQVTM, CDR2 ANQGSEA. The CDR3 is 14 residues long. The CDR3 sequence: CSVEPQDLSYGYTF.

The rearrangement uses TRBV7-9 and TRBJ2-7. The CDR3 covers 16 residues. CDR1 and CDR2 (germline): SEHNR, FQNEAQ (reference sequence). This chain's CDR3 is CASSLVSQSGTYEQYF.

This chain connects TRBV11-2 to TRBJ2-1; TCRdb picks TRBD1, but there is no DNA to check that call. This CDR3 has 15 residues. The V gene's germline CDR1 is SGHAT and CDR2 FQNNGV. The CDR3 here is CASSRSGGAPHEQFF. Together with reference TRBV11-2 and TRBJ2-1, the CDR3 gives the full variable domain: EAGVAQSPRYKIIEKRQSVAFWCNPISGHATLYWYQQILGQGPKLLIQFQNNGVVDDSQLPKDRFSAERLKGVDSTLKIQPAKLEDSAVYLCASSRSGGAPHEQFFGPGTRLTVL.

V usage is TRBV4-3 and J usage is TRBJ2-1; with no DNA, the TCRdb D assignment of TRBD1 cannot be verified. Looked up from germline, CDR1 is LGHNA and CDR2 is YSLEER. The CDR3 has 17 residues. CDR3 loop: CASSQGLEGSRVNEQFF.

The rearrangement joins TRBV20-1 to TRBJ1-5. CDR1 and CDR2 (germline): DFQATT, SNEGSKA (reference sequence). The CDR3 spans 17 residues. The CDR3 loop is CSARDPGALHSNQPQHF.